This is a list of T cell receptor beta chains from one sample in a study of control samples from healthy donors and cancer patients. The assay was immunoSEQ multiplex PCR, and TCRdb's table has in-frame clones only and misses some. The top ten clones hold 11% to 15% of a sample with fewer than 200,000 clones, approximately 94% of them seen once. Sequences were obtained from PBMCs. The receptor set was obtained from a man aged 60 to 75 with colorectal cancer. CDR3s include the opening cysteine and the closing phenylalanine or tryptophan.

CDR3	V	J
CASSSPGLSYEQYF	TRBV10-2	TRBJ2-7
CASSSPVASGGGDTQYF	TRBV7-9	TRBJ2-3
CASSIRQGKASPLHF	TRBV11-2	TRBJ1-6
CASSISSGNYGYTF	TRBV19	TRBJ1-2
CASSLVGRGRTEAFF	TRBV7-2	TRBJ1-1
CASSRGQTQETQYF	TRBV5-1	TRBJ2-5
CASGDGGPTEAFF	TRBV2	TRBJ1-1
CASSISGSGNTEAFF	TRBV19	TRBJ1-1
CATKGQANTEAFF	TRBV24-1	TRBJ1-1
CASTELGAGGNTIYF	TRBV2	TRBJ1-3
CASSRGTGDEKLFF	TRBV3-1/TRBV3-2	TRBJ1-4
CASSYQGGGYTF	TRBV27	TRBJ1-2
CAWSVTGRQGARGGSGNTIYF	TRBV30	TRBJ1-3
CASRGDRGPADTQYF	TRBV27	TRBJ2-3
CASSFRRERQETQYF	TRBV28	TRBJ2-5
CASSNQGHGYTF	TRBV9	TRBJ1-2
CASSYSGEQFF	TRBV6-5	TRBJ2-1
CASSPRTGAPLEQYF	TRBV7-2	TRBJ2-7
CASTTVTSGGYNEQFF	TRBV5-4	TRBJ2-1
CSVEDSAPGTDTQYF	TRBV29-1	TRBJ2-3
CASSVRTGMNTEAFF	TRBV7-6	TRBJ1-1
CASSLGQAPTGNTIYF	TRBV4-1	TRBJ1-3
CAIRPTGNQETQYF	TRBV10-3	TRBJ2-5
CASRRWRQRDEKLFF	TRBV6-5	TRBJ1-4
CASSIVPSMNTEAFF	TRBV19	TRBJ1-1
CASSLSPGSNYEQYF	TRBV7-8	TRBJ2-7
CASSFRAGATYNEQFF	TRBV7-8	TRBJ2-1
CASNIRAGNTDTQYF	TRBV6-6	TRBJ2-3
CASSQIDRDVGEQYF	TRBV3-1/TRBV3-2	TRBJ2-7
CASSRTGMNTEAFF	TRBV3-1/TRBV3-2	TRBJ1-1
CASSPSDPGELFF	TRBV28	TRBJ2-2
CASSPGDGPLGTDTQYF	TRBV18	TRBJ2-3
CASSSPGGQETQYF	TRBV7-9	TRBJ2-5
CASSLVSGQGRKEYF	TRBV11-2	TRBJ2-5
CASSPYTDTQYF	TRBV18	TRBJ2-3
CASSGGGDSYTF	TRBV3-1/TRBV3-2	TRBJ1-2
CASSPELAGKETQYF	TRBV7-2	TRBJ2-5
CASRPSGVNTGELFF	TRBV5-1	TRBJ2-2
CASSLGIYSNQPQHF	TRBV7-9	TRBJ1-5
CASSLAQGDYGYTF	TRBV5-1	TRBJ1-2
CASSVDRDTQYF	TRBV9	TRBJ2-3
CASSLERSGELFF	TRBV7-2	TRBJ2-2
CASPLLAGGHNEQFF	TRBV19	TRBJ2-1
CASSRTSTDTQYF	TRBV4-1	TRBJ2-3
CASSGNRGETQYF	TRBV19	TRBJ2-5
CSARAQETQYF	TRBV20-1	TRBJ2-5
CASSLALTGVGYEQYF	TRBV7-2	TRBJ2-7
CASSIKGQGAYEQYF	TRBV19	TRBJ2-7
CASRHVPGDGYTF	TRBV6-5	TRBJ1-2
CASGRGPETQYF	TRBV28	TRBJ2-5
CASSPKWDSNQPQHF	TRBV27	TRBJ1-5
CAISEGQGGQETQYF	TRBV10-3	TRBJ2-5
CASSQFGDSLIEAFF	TRBV4-1	TRBJ1-1
CASSLDWGSGMNTEAFF	TRBV11-2	TRBJ1-1
CASSPSRVASGGNEQFF	TRBV18	TRBJ2-1
CASSFNPLGSGYTF	TRBV7-2	TRBJ1-2
CASSDSIMAAHSYNEQFF	TRBV6-4	TRBJ2-1
CASSESSDTIYF	TRBV10-1	TRBJ1-3
CAISRTVGEQYF	TRBV10-3	TRBJ2-7